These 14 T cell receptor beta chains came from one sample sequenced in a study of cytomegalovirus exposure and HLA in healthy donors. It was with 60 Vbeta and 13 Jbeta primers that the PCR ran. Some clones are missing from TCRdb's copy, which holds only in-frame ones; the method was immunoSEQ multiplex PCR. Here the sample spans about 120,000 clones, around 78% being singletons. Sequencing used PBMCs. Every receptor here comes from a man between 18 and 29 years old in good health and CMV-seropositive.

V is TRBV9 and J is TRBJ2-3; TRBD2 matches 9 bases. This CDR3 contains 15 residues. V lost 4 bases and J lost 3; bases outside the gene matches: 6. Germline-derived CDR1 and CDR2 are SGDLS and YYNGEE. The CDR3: CASSSAGGATDTQYF. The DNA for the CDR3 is TGTGCCAGCAGCTCGGCGGGGGGGGCTACAGATACGCAGTATTTT.

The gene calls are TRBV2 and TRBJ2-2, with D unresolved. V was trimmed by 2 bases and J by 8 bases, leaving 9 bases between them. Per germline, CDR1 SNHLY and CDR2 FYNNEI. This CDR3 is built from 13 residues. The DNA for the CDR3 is TGTGCCAGCAGTGAATCCCCCCCGGGGGAGCTGTTTTTT. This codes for CASSESPPGELFF.

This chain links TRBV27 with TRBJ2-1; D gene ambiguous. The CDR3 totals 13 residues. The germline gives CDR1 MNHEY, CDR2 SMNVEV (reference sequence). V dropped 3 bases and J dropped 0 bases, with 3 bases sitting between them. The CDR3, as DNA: TGTGCCAGCAGTTTCGGCTCCTACAATGAGCAGTTCTTC. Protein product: CASSFGSYNEQFF.

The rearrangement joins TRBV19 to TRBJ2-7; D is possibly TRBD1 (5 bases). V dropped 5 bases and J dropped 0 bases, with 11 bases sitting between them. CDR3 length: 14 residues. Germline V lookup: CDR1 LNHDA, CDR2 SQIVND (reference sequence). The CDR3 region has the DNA TGTGCCAGTAGTTCTGGGGCGAGCTCCTACGAGCAGTACTTC. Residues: CASSSGASSYEQYF. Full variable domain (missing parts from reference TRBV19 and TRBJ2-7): DGGITQSPKYLFRKEGQNVTLSCEQNLNHDAMYWYRQDPGQGLRLIYYSQIVNDFQKGDIAEGYSVSREKKESFPLTVTSAQKNPTAFYLCASSSGASSYEQYFGPGTRLTVT.

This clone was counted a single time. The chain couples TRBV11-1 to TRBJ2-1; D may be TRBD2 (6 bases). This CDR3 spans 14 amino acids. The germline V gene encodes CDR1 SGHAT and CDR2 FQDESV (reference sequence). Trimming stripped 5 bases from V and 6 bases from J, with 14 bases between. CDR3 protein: CASSSRDWTNEQFF. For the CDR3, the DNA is TGTGCCAGCAGCAGCCGGGACTGGACCAATGAGCAGTTCTTC.

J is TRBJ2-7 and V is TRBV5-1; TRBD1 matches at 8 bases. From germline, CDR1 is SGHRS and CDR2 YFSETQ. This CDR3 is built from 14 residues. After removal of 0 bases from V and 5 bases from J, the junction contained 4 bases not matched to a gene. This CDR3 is CASSLGGQVDEQYF. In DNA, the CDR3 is TGCGCCAGCAGCTTGGGGGGACAGGTCGACGAGCAGTACTTC.

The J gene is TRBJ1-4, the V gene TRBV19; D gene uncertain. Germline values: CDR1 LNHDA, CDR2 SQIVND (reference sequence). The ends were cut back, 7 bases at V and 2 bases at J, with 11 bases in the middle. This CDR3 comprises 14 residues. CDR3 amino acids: CASKFPGTNEKLFF. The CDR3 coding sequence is TGTGCCAGTAAGTTTCCCGGGACTAATGAAAAACTGTTTTTT.

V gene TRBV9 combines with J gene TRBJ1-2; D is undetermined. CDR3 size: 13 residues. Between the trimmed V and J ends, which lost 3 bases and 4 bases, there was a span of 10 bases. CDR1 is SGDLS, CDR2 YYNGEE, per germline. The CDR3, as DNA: TGTGCCAGCAGCGACGACATGGGCTATGGCTACACCTTC. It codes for CASSDDMGYGYTF. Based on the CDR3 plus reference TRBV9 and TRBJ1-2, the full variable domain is DSGVTQTPKHLITATGQRVTLRCSPRSGDLSVYWYQQSLDQGLQFLIQYYNGEERAKGNILERFSAQQFPDLHSELNLSSLELGDSALYFCASSDDMGYGYTFGSGTRLTVV.

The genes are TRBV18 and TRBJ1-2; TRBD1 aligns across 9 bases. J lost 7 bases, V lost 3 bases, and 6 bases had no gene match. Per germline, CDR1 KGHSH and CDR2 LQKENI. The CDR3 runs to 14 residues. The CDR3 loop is CASSPGTGSGGYTF. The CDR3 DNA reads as TGTGCCAGCTCACCCGGGACAGGGTCTGGTGGCTACACCTTC. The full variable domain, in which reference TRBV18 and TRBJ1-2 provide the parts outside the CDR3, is NAGVMQNPRHLVRRRGQEARLRCSPMKGHSHVYWYRQLPEEGLKFMVYLQKENIIDESGMPKERFSAEFPKEGPSILRIQQVVRGDSAAYFCASSPGTGSGGYTFGSGTRLTVV.

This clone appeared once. CDR3 region: CASSTGQATDTQYF. The CDR3 DNA follows: TGTGCCAGTAGTACCGGACAGGCAACAGATACGCAGTATTTT. The chain employs TRBV19 and TRBJ2-3; 7 bases fit TRBD1. The CDR3 has 14 amino acids. In germline, CDR1 is LNHDA, CDR2 SQIVND (reference sequence). V lost 4 bases, J lost 3 bases, and 4 bases stayed unmatched.

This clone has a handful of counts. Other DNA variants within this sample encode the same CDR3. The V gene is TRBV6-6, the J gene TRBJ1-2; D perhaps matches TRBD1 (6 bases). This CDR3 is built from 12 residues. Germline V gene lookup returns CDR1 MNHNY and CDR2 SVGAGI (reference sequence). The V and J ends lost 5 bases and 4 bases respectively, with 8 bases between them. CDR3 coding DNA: TGTGCCAGCAGTCGGGACACCTATGGCTACACCTTC. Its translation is CASSRDTYGYTF.

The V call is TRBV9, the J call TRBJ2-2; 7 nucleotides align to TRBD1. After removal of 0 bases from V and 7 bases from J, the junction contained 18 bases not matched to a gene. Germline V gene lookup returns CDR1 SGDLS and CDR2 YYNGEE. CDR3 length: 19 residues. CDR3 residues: CASSVDTIVRQGNNGELFF. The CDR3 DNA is TGTGCCAGCAGCGTAGATACCATTGTGAGACAGGGCAATAACGGGGAGCTGTTTTTT.

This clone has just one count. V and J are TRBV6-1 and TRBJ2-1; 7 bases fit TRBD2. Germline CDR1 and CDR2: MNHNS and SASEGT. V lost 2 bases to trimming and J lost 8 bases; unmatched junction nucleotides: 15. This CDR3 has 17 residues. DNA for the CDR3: TGTGCCAGCAGTGAAAGCCCCGGACTAGTGGGTTTCGATGAGCAGTTCTTC. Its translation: CASSESPGLVGFDEQFF.

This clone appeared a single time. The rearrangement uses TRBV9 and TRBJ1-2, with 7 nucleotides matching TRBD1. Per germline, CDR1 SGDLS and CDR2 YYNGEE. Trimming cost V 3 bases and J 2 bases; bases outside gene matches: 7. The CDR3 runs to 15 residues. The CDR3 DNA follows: TGTGCCAGCAGCGCCGGGACAGCGCTAAACTATGGCTACACCTTC. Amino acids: CASSAGTALNYGYTF.